This TCR beta chain was identified in a study of T cell responses to AZD1222 COVID-19 vaccine. This table comes from immunoSEQ multiplex PCR, and its TCRdb copy is limited to in-frame clones, with some not included. The sample has about 120,000 clones; around nine tenths are singletons. Germline values: CDR1 KGHSH, CDR2 LQKENI. The CDR3 sequence is 15 residues long. Between the trimmed V and J ends, which lost 1 base and 5 bases, there was a span of 15 bases. Study results and caveats: Clonal diversity may have been underestimated, and the donors were mostly white British, with more females than males.

Details on this clone: Its antigen is unidentified.

The receptor was derived from an adult in good health. This chain links TRBV18 with TRBJ2-7, with a possible D match to TRBD2 (5 bases). Sequencing used peripheral blood, obtained on day 0 of AZD1222 vaccination. The CDR3 sequence: CASSPLEGAHHEQYF. CDR3 nucleotide sequence: TGTGCCAGCTCACCACTAGAGGGAGCCCACCACGAGCAGTACTTC.